This T cell receptor beta chain was profiled in a study of blood T cell repertoires in COVID-19 (dated by TCRdb to 2018 to 2021). Context from the whole study: Collaborator samples came from the United States, Italy and Spain and covered acute and convalescent phases of COVID-19. The prospective study material was composed of cDNA or gDNA derived from T cells, B-cell-depleted T cells, or PBMCs. Deeply sampled blood TCRbeta repertoires from subjects exposed to, actively infected with, or recovered from COVID-19 were included in the dataset. The repertoires were released in a freely available public database meant as a resource for research on the immune response to SARS-CoV-2. Samples were obtained from the ongoing ImmuneRACE study (first 160 participants) and from over 1,000 subjects provided by 6 global collaborators. Sample metadata almost always included a de-identified subject ID, COVID-19 status, age in years and sex. Where available, HLA class I and class II types were obtained from metadata supplied by the sample provider rather than from assay-based typing. The full study reports these points: Clinical and demographic metadata were provided uncurated, with the amount varying by source and participant.

Cut back by 10 bases and 0 bases, the V and J ends lie 4 bases apart. Its CDR3 holds 12 amino acids, cysteine through phenylalanine. Only CDR3 DNA remains: 36 bases, in frame from the first base. Via the germline V gene (reference sequence), CDR1 is MNHEY and CDR2 SMNVEV. Participants in the prospective study were aged about 18 to 100 years, lived in about two dozen United States geographic areas, and enrolled through a virtual design. In the prospective study, cohorts were assigned on the basis of participant-reported clinical history obtained from a screening survey and a study questionnaire. Each participant in the prospective study had whole blood, serum and a nasopharyngeal or oropharyngeal swab collected by mobile phlebotomists. Prospective study participants could optionally give additional blood draws and questionnaires over a roughly 2-month period. Prospective study blood samples were shipped either frozen or at room temperature before DNA extraction.

The immunoSEQ Assay, a bias-controlled multiplex PCR, was used to amplify TCRbeta CDR3 regions from genomic DNA. The authors processed their data as follows. Nucleated cell counts per sample were estimated from amplification of reference gene primers within the assay. To quantify the absolute abundance of each unique TCRbeta CDR3 rearrangement, sequence reads were collapsed and filtered. Productive Simpson clonality was computed per sample as the square root of Simpson's diversity index over productive rearrangements. Here the immuneACCESS table is served through TCRdb, limited to in-frame sequences with V and J called. Missing clones are a known gap in these copies; in checked studies unresolved V genes cover under half, and the rest lacks a known reason. V, J and clone size were drawn from that table, and D and trimming were deduced from the DNA. The sample profile shows about 440,000 clones; about 90% of them were found once. Jointly, the top ten make up approximately 2% of the sample.

This clone has just a few counts. The clone's antigen remains unknown. One base away there is no much larger clone; base qualities are not given. This receptor chain uses TRBV27 and TRBJ2-6, with the D gene call left open. The sample was PBMCs or T cells enriched from blood (not recorded which). The source is a woman younger than 30 with acute COVID-19. The CDR3 reads CAIGSGANVLTF. The DNA reads as follows: TGTGCCATCGGCTCTGGGGCCAACGTCCTGACTTTC.